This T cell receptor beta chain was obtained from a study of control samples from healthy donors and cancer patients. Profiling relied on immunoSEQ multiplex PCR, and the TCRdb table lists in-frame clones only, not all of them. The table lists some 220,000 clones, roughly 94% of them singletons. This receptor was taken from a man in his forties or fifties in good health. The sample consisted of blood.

The CDR3 DNA sequence: TGCGCCAGCAGCTTGATACCCGGGGCAGGGGTATCCGGGGAGCTGTTTTTT. This codes for CASSLIPGAGVSGELFF. The chain combines TRBV5-1 with TRBJ2-2, with TRBD1 as a possible D gene (6 bases). The CDR3 spans 17 residues. The V and J ends lost 1 base and 6 bases respectively, with 19 bases between them. Germline V gene sequence: CDR1 SGHRS, CDR2 YFSETQ.